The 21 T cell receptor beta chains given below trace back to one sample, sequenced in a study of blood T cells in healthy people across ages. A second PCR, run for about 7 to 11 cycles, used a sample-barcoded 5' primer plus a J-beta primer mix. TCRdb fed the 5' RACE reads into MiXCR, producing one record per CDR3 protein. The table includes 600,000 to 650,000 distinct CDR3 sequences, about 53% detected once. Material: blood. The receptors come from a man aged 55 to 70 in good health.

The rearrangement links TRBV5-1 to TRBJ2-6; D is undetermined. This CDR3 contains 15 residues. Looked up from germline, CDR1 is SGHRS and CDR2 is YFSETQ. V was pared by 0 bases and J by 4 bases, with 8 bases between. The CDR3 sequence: CASSLEGTGANVLTF. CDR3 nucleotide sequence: TGCGCCAGCAGCTTGGAGGGTACCGGGGCCAACGTCCTGACTTTC.

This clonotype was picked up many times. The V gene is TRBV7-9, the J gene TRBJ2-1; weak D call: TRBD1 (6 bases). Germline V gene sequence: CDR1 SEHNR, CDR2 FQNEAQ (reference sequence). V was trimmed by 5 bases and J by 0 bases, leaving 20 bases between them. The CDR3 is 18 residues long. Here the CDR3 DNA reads TGTGCCAGCAGCCCCCTCCCCATGGGGGCGTACTCCTACAATGAGCAGTTCTTC. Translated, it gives CASSPLPMGAYSYNEQFF.

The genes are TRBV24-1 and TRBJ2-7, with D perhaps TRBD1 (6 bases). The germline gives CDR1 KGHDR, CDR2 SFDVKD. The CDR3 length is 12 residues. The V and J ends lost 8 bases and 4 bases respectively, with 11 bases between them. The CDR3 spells CATIGGEYEQYF. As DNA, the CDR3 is TGTGCCACCATAGGGGGTGAATACGAGCAGTACTTC.

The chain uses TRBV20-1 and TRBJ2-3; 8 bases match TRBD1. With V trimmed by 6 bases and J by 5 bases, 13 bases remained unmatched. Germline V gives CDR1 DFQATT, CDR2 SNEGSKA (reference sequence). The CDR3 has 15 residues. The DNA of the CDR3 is TGCAGTGCACGGACAGGGTCTAGTAACCTAGATACGCAGTATTTT. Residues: CSARTGSSNLDTQYF.

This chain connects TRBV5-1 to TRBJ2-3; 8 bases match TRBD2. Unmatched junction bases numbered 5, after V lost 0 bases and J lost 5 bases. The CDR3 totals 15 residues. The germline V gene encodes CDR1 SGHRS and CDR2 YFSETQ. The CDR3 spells CASSLEGLGQDTQYF. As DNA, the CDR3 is TGCGCCAGCAGCTTGGAGGGACTAGGTCAAGATACGCAGTATTTT.

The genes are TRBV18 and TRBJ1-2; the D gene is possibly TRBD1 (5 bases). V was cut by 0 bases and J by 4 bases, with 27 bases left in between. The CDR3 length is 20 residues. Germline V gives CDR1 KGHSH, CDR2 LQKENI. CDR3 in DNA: TGTGCCAGCTCACCACCCGGCATCCGTCCTACGGGGGACCGGACCTATGGCTACACCTTC. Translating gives CASSPPGIRPTGDRTYGYTF.

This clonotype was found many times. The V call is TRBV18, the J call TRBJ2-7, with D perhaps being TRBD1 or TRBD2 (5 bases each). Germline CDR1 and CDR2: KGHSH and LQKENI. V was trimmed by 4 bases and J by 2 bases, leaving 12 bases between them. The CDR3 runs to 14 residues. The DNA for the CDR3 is TGTGCCAGCTCACTACCGGGACGGGCCTACGAGCAGTACTTC. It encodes CASSLPGRAYEQYF.

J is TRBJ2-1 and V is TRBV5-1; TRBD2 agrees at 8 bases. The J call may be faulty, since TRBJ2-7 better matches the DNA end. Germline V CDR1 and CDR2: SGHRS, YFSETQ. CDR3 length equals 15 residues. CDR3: CASSQIGGGYNEQYF. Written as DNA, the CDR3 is TGCGCCAGCAGCCAGATCGGGGGGGGATACAATGAGCAGTACTTC.

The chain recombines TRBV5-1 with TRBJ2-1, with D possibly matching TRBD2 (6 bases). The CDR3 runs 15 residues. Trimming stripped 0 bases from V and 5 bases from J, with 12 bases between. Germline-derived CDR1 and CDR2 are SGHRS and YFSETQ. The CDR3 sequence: CASSLGPGGNNEQFF. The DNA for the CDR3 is TGCGCCAGCAGCTTGGGGCCAGGCGGGAACAATGAGCAGTTCTTC.

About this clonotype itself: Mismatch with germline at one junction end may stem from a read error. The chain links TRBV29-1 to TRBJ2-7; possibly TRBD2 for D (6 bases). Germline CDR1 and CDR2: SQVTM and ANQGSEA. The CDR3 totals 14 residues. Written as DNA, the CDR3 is TGCAGCGTTGAAGGGGGGGATTGGGGCTACGGGCAGTACTTC. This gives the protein CSVEGGDWGYGQYF.

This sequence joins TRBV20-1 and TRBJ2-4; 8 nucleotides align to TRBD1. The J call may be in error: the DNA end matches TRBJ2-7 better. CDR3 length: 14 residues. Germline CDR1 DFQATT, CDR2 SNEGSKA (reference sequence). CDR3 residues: CSARDIQGVYEQYF. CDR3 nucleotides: TGCAGTGCTAGAGATATACAGGGGGTATACGAGCAGTACTTC.

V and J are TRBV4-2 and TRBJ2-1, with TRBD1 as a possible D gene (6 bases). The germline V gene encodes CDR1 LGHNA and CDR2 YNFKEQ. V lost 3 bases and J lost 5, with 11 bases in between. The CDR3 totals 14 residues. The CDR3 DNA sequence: TGTGCCAGCAGCCAGTGGGGACAAAACAATGAGCAGTTCTTC. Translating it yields CASSQWGQNNEQFF.

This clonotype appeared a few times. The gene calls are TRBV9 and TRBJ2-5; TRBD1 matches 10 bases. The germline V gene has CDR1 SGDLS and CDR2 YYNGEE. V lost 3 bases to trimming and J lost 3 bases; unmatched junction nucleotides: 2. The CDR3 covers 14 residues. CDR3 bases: TGTGCCAGCAGCGCCGGGACAGGGGAAGAGACCCAGTACTTC. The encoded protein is CASSAGTGEETQYF. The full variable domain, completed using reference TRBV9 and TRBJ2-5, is DSGVTQTPKHLITATGQRVTLRCSPRSGDLSVYWYQQSLDQGLQFLIQYYNGEERAKGNILERFSAQQFPDLHSELNLSSLELGDSALYFCASSAGTGEETQYFGPGTRLLVL.

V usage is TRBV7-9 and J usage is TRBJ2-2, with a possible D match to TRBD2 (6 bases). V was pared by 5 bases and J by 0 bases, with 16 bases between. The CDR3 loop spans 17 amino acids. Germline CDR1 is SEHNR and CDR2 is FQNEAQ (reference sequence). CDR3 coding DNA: TGTGCCAGCAGCCCCGGGACTCCCGGACCGAACACCGGGGAGCTGTTTTTT. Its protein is CASSPGTPGPNTGELFF.

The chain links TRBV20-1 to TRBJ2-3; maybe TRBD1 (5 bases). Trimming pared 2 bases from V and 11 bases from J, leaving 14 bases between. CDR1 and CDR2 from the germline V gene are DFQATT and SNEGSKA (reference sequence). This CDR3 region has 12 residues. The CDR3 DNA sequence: TGCAGTGCTAGACCCCAGGGTGCAAAGCAGTATTTT. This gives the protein CSARPQGAKQYF.

The CDR3 bases are TGTGCCAGCAGACCCCGGGGGAATGACGAGCAGTACTTC. Translation: CASRPRGNDEQYF. The V call is TRBV7-8, the J call TRBJ2-4; weak D call: TRBD2 (6 bases). The DNA end is a closer match to TRBJ2-7, so the J assignment may be wrong. The length of the CDR3 is 13 residues. Germline values: CDR1 SGHVS, CDR2 FQNEAQ.

CDR3 protein: CASSVGWNTDTQYF. The CDR3 DNA sequence: TGTGCCAGCAGCGTAGGTTGGAACACAGATACGCAGTATTTT. V usage is TRBV9 and J usage is TRBJ2-3, with D unclear. This CDR3 comprises 14 residues. CDR1 is SGDLS, CDR2 YYNGEE, per germline. Trimming left V 0 bases short and J 2 bases short, with 7 bases between. The whole variable domain, remainder taken from reference TRBV9 and TRBJ2-3, is DSGVTQTPKHLITATGQRVTLRCSPRSGDLSVYWYQQSLDQGLQFLIQYYNGEERAKGNILERFSAQQFPDLHSELNLSSLELGDSALYFCASSVGWNTDTQYFGPGTRLTVL.

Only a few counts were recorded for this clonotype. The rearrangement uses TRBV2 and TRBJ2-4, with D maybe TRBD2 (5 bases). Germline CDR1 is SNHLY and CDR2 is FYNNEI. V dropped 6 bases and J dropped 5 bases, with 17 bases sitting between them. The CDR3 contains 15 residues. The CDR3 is CASRERPGLQNIQYF. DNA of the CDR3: TGTGCCAGCAGAGAAAGACCGGGATTACAAAACATTCAGTACTTC.

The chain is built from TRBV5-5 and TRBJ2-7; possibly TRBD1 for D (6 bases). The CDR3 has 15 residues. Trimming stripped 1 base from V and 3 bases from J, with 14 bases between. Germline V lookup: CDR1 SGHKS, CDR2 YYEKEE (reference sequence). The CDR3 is CASSLRWARGYEQYF. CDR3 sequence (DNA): TGTGCCAGCAGCTTGAGGTGGGCCAGGGGCTACGAGCAGTACTTC.

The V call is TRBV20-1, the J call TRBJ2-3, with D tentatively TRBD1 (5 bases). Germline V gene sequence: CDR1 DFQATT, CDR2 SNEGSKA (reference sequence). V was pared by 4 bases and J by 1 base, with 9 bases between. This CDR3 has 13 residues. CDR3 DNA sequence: TGCAGTGCTAAGGGGCCGGGCACAGATACGCAGTATTTT. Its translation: CSAKGPGTDTQYF.

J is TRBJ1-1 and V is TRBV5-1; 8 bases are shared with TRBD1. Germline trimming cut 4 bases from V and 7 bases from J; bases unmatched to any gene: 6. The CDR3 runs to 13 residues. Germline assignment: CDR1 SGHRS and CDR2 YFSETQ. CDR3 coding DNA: TGCGCCAGCAGCCCGGATGGACAGGGTGAAGCTTTCTTT. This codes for CASSPDGQGEAFF.